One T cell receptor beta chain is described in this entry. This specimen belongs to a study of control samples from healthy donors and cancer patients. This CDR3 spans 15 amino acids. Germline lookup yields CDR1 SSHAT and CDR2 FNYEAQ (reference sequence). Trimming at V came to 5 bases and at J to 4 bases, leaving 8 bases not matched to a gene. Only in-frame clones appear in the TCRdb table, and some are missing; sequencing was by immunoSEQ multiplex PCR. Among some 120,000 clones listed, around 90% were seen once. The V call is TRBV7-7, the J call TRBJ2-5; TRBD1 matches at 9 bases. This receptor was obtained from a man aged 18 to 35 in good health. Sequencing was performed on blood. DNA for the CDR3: TGTGCCAGCAGCCTGGGGACAGGGAATTTAGAGACCCAGTACTTC. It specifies CASSLGTGNLETQYF.